Listed below are T cell receptor beta chains from one sample, sequenced in a study of T cells in Graves' hyperthyroidism and ophthalmopathy. MiXCR was run by TCRdb on the multiplex PCR reads, yielding one entry per CDR3 protein. The sample holds 300,000 to 400,000 distinct CDR3 sequences, around 20% seen once. The sequencing sample was made of blood. Every receptor here comes from a woman between 45 and 65 years old with Graves' hyperthyroidism. Each CDR3 is given with its conserved first and last residue. D genes are given only for firm matches. Clone size is shown for a subset of rows, as once, few, many or a class of expanded clone.

D	size	V	J	CDR3	DNA
TRBD1	-	TRBV20-1	TRBJ2-3	CSARPPGGLGTDTQYF	TGCAGTGCTAGACCCCCAGGGGGATTGGGTACAGATACGCAGTATTTT
-	-	TRBV4-1	TRBJ1-2	CASSGWGYGYTF	TGCGCCAGCAGTGGGTGGGGCTATGGCTACACCTTC
TRBD2	few	TRBV20-1	TRBJ2-7	CSARSRASVDKPGLAPSYEQYF	TGCAGTGCTAGAAGCCGCGCCTCGGTTGACAAACCGGGACTAGCGCCTTCCTACGAGCAGTACTTC
TRBD1	few	TRBV28	TRBJ1-2	CASRSGGQGYGYTF	TGTGCCAGCAGATCGGGGGGACAGGGCTATGGCTACACCTTC
TRBD1	many	TRBV11-2	TRBJ1-4	CASSDRDRGLATNEKLFF	TGTGCCAGCAGCGACCGGGACAGGGGCCTTGCAACTAATGAAAAACTGTTTTTT
-	-	TRBV6-1	TRBJ1-4	CASCQAGALEKLFF	TGTGCCAGCTGTCAGGCAGGGGCATTAGAAAAACTGTTTTTT
-	few	TRBV3-1	TRBJ2-2	CASSQGGAGGELFF	TGTGCCAGCAGCCAAGGAGGGGCCGGCGGGGAGCTGTTTTTT
-	-	TRBV7-9	TRBJ1-3	CASSGTFSGNTIYF	TGTGCCAGCAGCGGAACGTTCTCTGGAAACACCATATATTTT
TRBD2	-	TRBV11-2	TRBJ2-1	CASSSYKGLAGAAGEQFF	TGTGCCAGCAGCTCCTATAAGGGACTAGCGGGAGCGGCGGGTGAGCAGTTCTTC
-	-	TRBV9	TRBJ2-3	CASSVAPGNPFTDTQYF	TGTGCCAGCAGCGTAGCTCCAGGGAACCCCTTCACAGATACGCAGTATTTT
TRBD2	many	TRBV20-1	TRBJ2-3	CSARGGDGGTDTQYF	TGCAGTGCCCGGGGGGGGGATGGTGGCACAGATACGCAGTATTTT
-	few	TRBV2	TRBJ2-1	CASRPEGEGPGNEQFF	TGTGCCAGCAGGCCCGAGGGGGAGGGCCCCGGCAATGAGCAGTTCTTC
TRBD1	few	TRBV20-1	TRBJ1-6	CSASLQGDNSPLHF	TGCAGTGCTAGTCTACAGGGGGATAATTCACCCCTCCACTTT
-	-	TRBV18	TRBJ1-2	CASSPPGIQYGYTF	TGTGCCAGCTCACCTCCAGGGATACAATATGGCTACACCTTC
TRBD1	many	TRBV6-1	TRBJ2-1	CASNYRDRRNEQFF	TGTGCCAGCAATTACCGGGACAGGCGAAATGAGCAGTTCTTC
TRBD1	few	TRBV25-1	TRBJ2-1	CASSSHGTGGWGEQFF	TGTGCCAGCAGCTCCCATGGGACAGGGGGCTGGGGTGAGCAGTTCTTC
-	-	TRBV25-1	TRBJ1-4	CASIIGVGNEKLFF	TGTGCCAGCATTATAGGGGTGGGTAATGAAAAACTGTTTTTT
TRBD2	many	TRBV28	TRBJ2-5	CASSLMTSGRAGETQYF	TGTGCCAGCAGTTTAATGACTAGCGGGAGGGCCGGAGAGACCCAGTACTTC
-	few	TRBV7-3	TRBJ2-2	CASSQEGRLNTGELFF	TGCGCCAGCAGCCAAGAGGGGAGGCTTAACACCGGGGAGCTGTTTTTT
-	few	TRBV10-3	TRBJ1-1	CATSRDIGLGMNTEAFF	TGTGCCACCAGCCGGGACATAGGCCTGGGGATGAACACTGAAGCTTTCTTT
-	many	TRBV6-1	TRBJ2-3	CASSTDRADTQYF	TGTGCCAGCAGTACCGACCGTGCAGATACGCAGTATTTT
-	many	TRBV7-3	TRBJ1-1	CASSLTQGTEAFF	TGTGCCAGCAGCTTAACGCAGGGGACTGAAGCTTTCTTT
TRBD2	many	TRBV28	TRBJ2-3	CASITSGRSSDTQYF	TGTGCCAGTATAACAAGCGGGAGAAGTTCAGATACGCAGTATTTT
-	-	TRBV7-9	TRBJ1-4	CASSLAAGVDEKLFF	TGTGCCAGCAGCTTAGCGGCAGGGGTGGATGAAAAACTGTTTTTT
-	many	TRBV6-1	TRBJ2-7	CASSEVGVGRGSYEQYF	TGTGCCAGCAGTGAAGTCGGAGTAGGCAGGGGTTCATACGAGCAGTACTTC
TRBD1	few	TRBV7-3	TRBJ1-6	CASSQVPGGNSPLHF	TGTGCCAGCAGCCAGGTTCCAGGGGGCAATTCACCCCTCCACTTT
TRBD2	many	TRBV11-2	TRBJ2-5	CASRPLSGRGRETQYF	TGTGCCAGCAGACCTCTCAGCGGGAGGGGAAGAGAGACCCAGTACTTC
-	many	TRBV20-1	TRBJ2-7	CSARDHMINEQYF	TGCAGTGCTAGAGATCACATGATCAACGAGCAGTACTTC
-	few	TRBV27	TRBJ2-4	CASSSYGLAKNIQYF	TGTGCCAGCAGTTCTTATGGGCTAGCCAAAAACATTCAGTACTTC
-	many	TRBV29-1	TRBJ2-5	CSVVENRVGETQYF	TGCAGCGTTGTAGAAAACAGGGTTGGAGAGACCCAGTACTTC
TRBD1	few	TRBV24-1	TRBJ2-3	CATKRTGGTDTQYF	TGTGCCACCAAGCGGACAGGGGGGACAGATACGCAGTATTTT
-	few	TRBV5-6	TRBJ1-1	CVSQDPKTGHENTEAFF	TGTGTCTCTCAGGACCCCAAAACGGGACATGAGAACACTGAAGCTTTCTTT
-	many	TRBV6-1	TRBJ1-5	CASSEARRQTLSNQPQHF	TGTGCCAGCAGTGAAGCCCGTCGGCAGACACTTTCAAATCAGCCCCAGCATTTT
TRBD1	many	TRBV30	TRBJ1-1	CAWSVWTGAASEAFF	TGTGCCTGGAGTGTTTGGACAGGGGCAGCGTCTGAAGCTTTCTTT
TRBD1	many	TRBV3-1	TRBJ1-3	CASSRLGQGALFSGNTIYF	TGTGCCAGCAGCCGTTTGGGCCAGGGGGCCCTTTTCTCTGGAAACACCATATATTTT
-	many	TRBV18	TRBJ2-3	CASSPPPRGTDTQYF	TGTGCCAGCTCACCACCCCCCAGGGGCACAGATACGCAGTATTTT
-	many	TRBV7-9	TRBJ2-7	CASSPTRRATYEQYF	TGTGCCAGCAGCCCGACTAGACGTGCCACCTACGAGCAGTACTTC
-	few	TRBV29-1	TRBJ1-1	CSVGEGSNTEAFF	TGCAGCGTTGGTGAAGGGTCAAACACTGAAGCTTTCTTT
-	many	TRBV28	TRBJ2-7	CASSRTSIRSYEQYF	TGTGCCAGCAGTAGGACTTCGATTCGCTCCTACGAGCAGTACTTC
TRBD1	many	TRBV7-9	TRBJ2-5	CASSPSSGGQETQYF	TGTGCCAGCAGCCCATCGTCAGGGGGCCAAGAGACCCAGTACTTC
-	many	TRBV20-1	TRBJ1-1	CSARVSVEAFF	TGCAGTGCTAGAGTGTCAGTAGAAGCTTTCTTT
-	-	TRBV20-1	TRBJ1-1	CSAIRAGEQGTEAFF	TGCAGTGCTATAAGGGCAGGGGAGCAGGGTACTGAAGCTTTCTTT
-	many	TRBV27	TRBJ1-2	CASSSSGARANYGYTF	TGTGCCAGCAGTTCCTCAGGGGCCAGAGCTAACTATGGCTACACCTTC
-	many	TRBV2	TRBJ1-6	CASRAQSAGSPLHF	TGTGCCAGCAGGGCCCAGTCCGCAGGGTCACCCCTCCACTTT
-	few	TRBV15	TRBJ2-5	CATSSTPAGFGAETQYF	TGTGCCACCAGCAGTACTCCCGCGGGTTTCGGGGCAGAGACCCAGTACTTC
-	many	TRBV27	TRBJ2-1	CASSSQGAYNEQFF	TGTGCCAGCAGTTCTCAGGGAGCCTACAATGAGCAGTTCTTC
TRBD1	few	TRBV25-1	TRBJ1-2	CASSELGTGGYARGYTF	TGTGCCAGCAGTGAATTGGGGACAGGGGGATATGCGAGAGGCTACACCTTC
TRBD1	many	TRBV5-1	TRBJ2-2	CASSRGQYTGELFF	TGCGCCAGCAGCAGGGGACAGTACACCGGGGAGCTGTTTTTT
-	few	TRBV11-3	TRBJ2-2	CASGEFPGSGELFF	TGTGCCAGCGGCGAATTTCCGGGGTCCGGGGAGCTGTTTTTT
TRBD1	many	TRBV3-1	TRBJ2-2	CASSQDRGNTGELFF	TGTGCCAGCAGCCAGGACAGGGGGAACACCGGGGAGCTGTTTTTT
-	-	TRBV6-1	TRBJ1-5	CASSLLQGNQPQHF	TGTGCCAGCAGCCTCTTACAGGGCAATCAGCCCCAGCATTTT